These 5 T cell receptor beta chains were all obtained from the same sample, sequenced in a study of Graves' ophthalmopathy and Graves' hyperthyroidism. Amplifying from RNA transcripts, the study obtained TCR beta CDR3 regions. Second-round multiplex PCR came after a first-round RT-PCR that employed HTBI primers. Each CDR3 protein is one row after TCRdb ran MiXCR on the multiplex PCR reads. The data contain about 410,000 distinct CDR3 sequences, roughly 18% of them singletons. Specimen: peripheral blood. The origin of the receptors is a woman between 18 and 29 years old with Graves' ophthalmopathy.

Of note for this clonotype: An end of the junction differs from the germline gene, which may be a read error. V gene TRBV3-1 combines with J gene TRBJ2-2; D not certain. In germline, CDR1 is LGHDT, CDR2 YNNKEL (reference sequence). The CDR3 is made up of 16 amino acids. For the CDR3, the DNA is TGTGCCAGCAGCCAAGACCCGAATTGGAACGCCGGGGAGCTGTTTTTT. As protein: CASSQDPNWNAGELFF.

This clonotype was seen ten or more times. This chain connects TRBV7-8 to TRBJ2-7, with D unresolved. This CDR3 region has 15 residues. V lost 2 bases and J 2 bases, leaving 13 bases between the germline ends. Germline V gives CDR1 SGHVS, CDR2 FQNEAQ. The CDR3 region is CASSLFPQTTYEQYF. In DNA form, the CDR3 reads TGTGCCAGCAGCTTATTTCCACAGACAACCTACGAGCAGTACTTC.

This clonotype came up many times. J is TRBJ2-7 and V is TRBV7-2, with D maybe TRBD1 (5 bases). Germline CDR1 and CDR2: SGHTA and FQGNSA. Trimming took off 3 bases at V and 3 bases at J, with 12 bases between the two ends. The CDR3 is 14 amino acids. CDR3 amino acids: CASSFKGLGYEQYF. CDR3 DNA: TGTGCCAGCAGCTTTAAGGGGTTAGGCTACGAGCAGTACTTC.

This clonotype was detected ten times or more. The J gene is TRBJ1-1, the V gene TRBV12-3 or TRBV12-4; D perhaps matches TRBD1 (6 bases). The CDR3 spans 16 residues. V lost 2 bases, J lost 0 bases, and 13 bases lay in between. CDR3 nucleotides: TGTGCCAGCAGTTTAAAGGGAGGGGGGATGAACACTGAAGCTTTCTTT. Its translation: CASSLKGGGMNTEAFF.

In this sample, this clonotype turned up a few times. The J gene is TRBJ1-2, the V gene TRBV7-2, with D perhaps TRBD1 (6 bases). Germline V gene lookup returns CDR1 SGHTA and CDR2 FQGNSA. The length of the CDR3 is 14 residues. V gave up 5 bases and J gave up 4 bases, with 14 bases separating them. The CDR3 sequence: CASSEAGDSYGYTF. The CDR3, as DNA: TGTGCCAGCAGCGAGGCAGGGGATTCCTATGGCTACACCTTC.